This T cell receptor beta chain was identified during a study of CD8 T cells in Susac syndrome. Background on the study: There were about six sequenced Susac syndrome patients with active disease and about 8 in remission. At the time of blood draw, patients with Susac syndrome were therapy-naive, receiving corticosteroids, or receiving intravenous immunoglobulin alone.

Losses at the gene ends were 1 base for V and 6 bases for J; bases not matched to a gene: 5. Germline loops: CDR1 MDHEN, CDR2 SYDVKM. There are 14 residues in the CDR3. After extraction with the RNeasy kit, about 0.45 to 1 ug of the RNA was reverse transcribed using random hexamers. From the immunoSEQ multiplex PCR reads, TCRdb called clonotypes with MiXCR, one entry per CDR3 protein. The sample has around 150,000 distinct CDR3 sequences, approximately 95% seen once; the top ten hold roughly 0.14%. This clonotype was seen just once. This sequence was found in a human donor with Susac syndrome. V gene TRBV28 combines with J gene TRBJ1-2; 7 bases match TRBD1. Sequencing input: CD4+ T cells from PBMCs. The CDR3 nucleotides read TGTGCCAGCAGTTTATTGGCAGGGGGTCATGGCTACACCTTC. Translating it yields CASSLLAGGHGYTF.